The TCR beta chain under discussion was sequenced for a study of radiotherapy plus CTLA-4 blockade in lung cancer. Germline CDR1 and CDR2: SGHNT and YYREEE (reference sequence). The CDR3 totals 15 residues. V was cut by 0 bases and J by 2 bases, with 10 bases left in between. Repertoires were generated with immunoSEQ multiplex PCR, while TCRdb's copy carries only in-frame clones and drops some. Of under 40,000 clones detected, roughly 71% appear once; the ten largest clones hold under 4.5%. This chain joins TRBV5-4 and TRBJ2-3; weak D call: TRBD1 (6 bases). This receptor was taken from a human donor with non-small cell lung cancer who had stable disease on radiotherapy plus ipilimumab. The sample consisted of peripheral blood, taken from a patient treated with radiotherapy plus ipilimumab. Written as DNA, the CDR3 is TGTGCCAGCAGCTTGGCCGGACAGCCCACAGATACGCAGTATTTT. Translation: CASSLAGQPTDTQYF.